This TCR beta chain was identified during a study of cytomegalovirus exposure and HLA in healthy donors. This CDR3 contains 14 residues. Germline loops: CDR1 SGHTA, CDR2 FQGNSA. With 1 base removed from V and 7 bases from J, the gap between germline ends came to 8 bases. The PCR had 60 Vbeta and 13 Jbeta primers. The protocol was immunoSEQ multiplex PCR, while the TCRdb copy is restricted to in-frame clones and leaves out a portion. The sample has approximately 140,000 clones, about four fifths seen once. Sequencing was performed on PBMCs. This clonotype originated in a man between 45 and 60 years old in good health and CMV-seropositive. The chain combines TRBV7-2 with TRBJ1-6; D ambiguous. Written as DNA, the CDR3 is TGTGCCAGCAGCTTAGACAGTGGGAATTCACCCCTCCACTTT. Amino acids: CASSLDSGNSPLHF.